These 32 T cell receptor beta chains came from one sample sequenced in a study of long-term antiretroviral therapy in people with HIV. At survey level, the immunoSEQ assay was run in its v3.0 version. Assay: immunoSEQ multiplex PCR; the TCRdb copy retains only in-frame clones and omits some. The sample holds fewer than 20,000 clones, over 75% seen once. The sequencing used unsorted PBMCs, collected 4.2 years after starting antiretroviral therapy. These TCRs come from a man aged 50 to 60 with HIV.

The rearrangement uses TRBV29-1 and TRBJ2-3; 7 bases agree with TRBD1. The V and J ends lost 2 bases and 6 bases, in that order; junction bases with no gene match: 11. The CDR3 sequence is 15 residues long. In germline, CDR1 is SQVTM, CDR2 ANQGSEA. In nucleotides, the CDR3 is TGCAGCGTTGAAACCCGGACAGGCCCGTTTGATACGCAGTATTTT. Translated: CSVETRTGPFDTQYF.

The chain uses TRBV5-1 and TRBJ2-7; D ambiguous. Trimming cost V 3 bases and J 2 bases, with 12 bases left between them. The CDR3 has 14 amino acids. Germline CDR1 and CDR2: SGHRS and YFSETQ. The CDR3: CASSSLGLAYEQYF. The CDR3 DNA is TGCGCCAGCAGCTCCCTCGGGCTCGCCTACGAGCAGTACTTC.

The CDR3 DNA reads as TGTGCCAGCAGTTCCGGGACAGGGGGCCCAGGGGCCTACGAGCAGTACTTC. This encodes CASSSGTGGPGAYEQYF. The rearrangement links TRBV11-2 to TRBJ2-7; 12 nucleotides match TRBD1. The CDR3 is 17 amino acids. The germline V gene has CDR1 SGHAT and CDR2 FQNNGV. The trim removed 6 bases at V and 2 bases at J, leaving 11 bases unmatched.

The chain combines TRBV5-6 with TRBJ2-2; either TRBD1 or TRBD2 may fit D (7 bases each). This CDR3 is 16 amino acids long. CDR1 is SGHDT and CDR2 is YYEEEE in the germline V gene. The V gene lost 4 bases and the J gene lost 1 base, with 14 bases spanning the gap. CDR3 DNA: TGTGCCAGCAGCCAGGGGGGGCGGGGGAACACCGGGGAGCTGTTTTTT. The encoded protein is CASSQGGRGNTGELFF. The whole variable domain, filled in from reference TRBV5-6 and TRBJ2-2, reads DAGVTQSPTHLIKTRGQQVTLRCSPKSGHDTVSWYQQALGQGPQFIFQYYEEEERQRGNFPDRFSGHQFPNYSSELNVNALLLGDSALYLCASSQGGRGNTGELFFGEGSRLTVL.

The chain joins TRBV10-1 to TRBJ1-1; 7 bases align to TRBD1. V lost 6 bases to trimming and J lost 5 bases; unmatched junction nucleotides: 6. The CDR3 runs to 13 residues. Germline V gene data show CDR1 as WNHNN and CDR2 as SYGVQD (reference sequence). This CDR3 is CASRDREWTEAFF. The CDR3 coding sequence is TGCGCCAGCAGAGACAGGGAATGGACTGAAGCTTTCTTT.

V and J are TRBV6-1 and TRBJ2-2; 7 nucleotides match TRBD2. Germline CDR1 is MNHNS and CDR2 is SASEGT. The CDR3 loop spans 16 amino acids. V was pared by 0 bases and J by 4 bases, with 5 bases of the junction left unmatched. The CDR3 DNA reads TGTGCCAGCAGTGAAGCGGGACTACCCCCCACCGGGGAGCTGTTTTTT. Residues: CASSEAGLPPTGELFF.

The chain links TRBV5-1 to TRBJ2-3; 14 bases align to TRBD2. CDR3 length: 17 residues. Germline CDR1 SGHRS, CDR2 YFSETQ. With 3 bases clipped from V and 0 bases from J, the junction kept 3 bases outside the gene matches. This CDR3 is CASSWGLAGDSTDTQYF. The CDR3, as DNA: TGCGCCAGCAGCTGGGGACTAGCGGGGGATAGCACAGATACGCAGTATTTT.

J is TRBJ1-4 and V is TRBV6-1, with D uncertain. The V and J ends lost 4 bases and 3 bases respectively, with 9 bases between them. Germline values: CDR1 MNHNS, CDR2 SASEGT. The length of the CDR3 is 14 residues. This CDR3 is CASSVRAANEKLFF. The CDR3 DNA sequence: TGTGCCAGCAGTGTCCGGGCGGCTAATGAAAAACTGTTTTTT.

The V gene is TRBV30, the J gene TRBJ1-2, with TRBD1 matching 10 bases. The germline CDR1 and CDR2 sequences are GTSNPN and SVGIG (reference sequence). This CDR3 comprises 14 residues. With V trimmed by 4 bases and J by 4 bases, 6 bases remained unmatched. The CDR3 DNA sequence: TGTGCCTGGATTCGCCGGGACAGGGGCTATGGCTACACCTTC. It specifies CAWIRRDRGYGYTF.

The J gene is TRBJ1-4, the V gene TRBV7-8; D is perhaps TRBD1 (5 bases). Germline V gene lookup returns CDR1 SGHVS and CDR2 FQNEAQ. The length of the CDR3 is 12 residues. V was pared by 7 bases and J by 8 bases, with 11 bases between. CDR3 nucleotide sequence: TGTGCCAGCACTCAGGGTGGAGAAAAACTGTTTTTT. Translated, it gives CASTQGGEKLFF.

This chain links TRBV14 with TRBJ2-7, with 7 nucleotides matching TRBD1. The CDR3 totals 15 residues. Germline values: CDR1 SGHDN, CDR2 FVKESK. Germline trimming cut 3 bases from V and 0 bases from J; bases unmatched to any gene: 5. The chain's CDR3 is CASSHRQGFSYEQYF. CDR3 DNA sequence: TGTGCCAGCAGCCATCGACAGGGTTTCTCCTACGAGCAGTACTTC.

This clone is labeled medium-sized. This chain joins TRBV5-5 and TRBJ2-3; 16 positions agree with TRBD2. Germline V lookup: CDR1 SGHKS, CDR2 YYEKEE (reference sequence). Trimming removed 2 bases from V and 2 bases from J; junction bases left unmatched: 8. This CDR3 contains 19 residues. The chain's CDR3 is CASSFPGTSGGVDTDTQYF. CDR3 nucleotides: TGTGCCAGCAGCTTTCCCGGGACTAGCGGGGGGGTGGACACAGATACGCAGTATTTT.

This sequence joins TRBV7-9 and TRBJ1-4; D is unclear. Germline V CDR1 and CDR2: SEHNR, FQNEAQ (reference sequence). Trimming took off 5 bases at V and 4 bases at J, with 14 bases between the two ends. CDR3 length: 15 residues. The CDR3 nucleotides read TGTGCCAGCAGCCAAGCGGGCAGGAATAATGAAAAACTGTTTTTT. Its protein product is CASSQAGRNNEKLFF.

V and J are TRBV30 and TRBJ1-2, with 9 nucleotides matching TRBD1. The CDR3 has 14 residues. The germline gives CDR1 GTSNPN, CDR2 SVGIG (reference sequence). Unmatched junction bases numbered 9, after V lost 4 bases and J lost 6 bases. CDR3 protein: CAWTPGTGTNGYTF. The CDR3 DNA reads TGTGCCTGGACGCCCGGGACAGGGACCAATGGCTACACCTTC.

This sequence joins TRBV7-8 and TRBJ2-7; TRBD2 is a possible D gene (5 bases). The V gene's germline CDR1 is SGHVS and CDR2 FQNEAQ. CDR3 length: 13 residues. The V and J ends lost 1 base and 6 bases respectively, with 10 bases between them. This CDR3 is CASSLEGLGEQYF. CDR3 DNA: TGTGCCAGCAGCTTAGAAGGACTGGGCGAGCAGTACTTC.

V gene TRBV30 combines with J gene TRBJ1-1; no clear D gene. Trimming pared 4 bases from V and 6 bases from J, leaving 18 bases between. This CDR3 has 14 residues. In germline, CDR1 is GTSNPN, CDR2 SVGIG (reference sequence). The CDR3 loop is CAWMKTTQQSEAFF. CDR3 bases: TGTGCCTGGATGAAAACGACGCAGCAGTCTGAAGCTTTCTTT.

J is TRBJ2-7 and V is TRBV7-9; TRBD1 aligns across 10 bases. Germline loops: CDR1 SEHNR, CDR2 FQNEAQ (reference sequence). The CDR3 is 14 residues long. The junction had 1 base not matched to a gene; V was cut back by 0 bases and J by 5 bases. Written as DNA, the CDR3 is TGTGCCAGCAGCTTAGCGGGGACAGGGGACGAGCAGTACTTC. Protein sequence: CASSLAGTGDEQYF.

The chain uses TRBV20-1 and TRBJ2-1, with D tentatively TRBD1 or TRBD2 (6 bases each). Per the germline V gene, CDR1 is DFQATT and CDR2 is SNEGSKA (reference sequence). This CDR3 comprises 11 residues. Trimming took 6 bases from V and 10 from J, leaving 13 bases between them. CDR3 coding DNA: TGCAGTGCAACTCTCGGGGGCGAGCAGTTCTTC. Amino acids: CSATLGGEQFF.

The chain carries TRBV6-1 and TRBJ1-2, with 7 bases lining up with TRBD1. The J segment lost 6 bases and the V segment lost 0 bases, leaving 7 bases of the junction unmatched. The CDR3 runs to 15 residues. Looked up from germline, CDR1 is MNHNS and CDR2 is SASEGT. DNA of the CDR3: TGTGCCAGCAGTGAAGCAGGGGTGACAGGGCATGGCTACACCTTC. Its translation is CASSEAGVTGHGYTF.

This clone has a single count. The rearrangement links TRBV6-5 to TRBJ1-1; 10 bases fit TRBD1. The germline CDR1 and CDR2 sequences are MNHEY and SVGAGI. V lost 4 bases to trimming and J lost 7 bases; unmatched junction nucleotides: 6. The CDR3 length is 14 residues. CDR3 nucleotides: TGTGCCAGCAGTTCCGGGACAGGGGTTGGTGAAGCTTTCTTT. Translating gives CASSSGTGVGEAFF.

The chain combines TRBV9 with TRBJ2-3; D ambiguous. The CDR3 is made up of 14 amino acids. V was trimmed by 0 bases and J by 0 bases, leaving 5 bases between them. Germline V gene lookup returns CDR1 SGDLS and CDR2 YYNGEE. The CDR3 nucleotides read TGTGCCAGCAGCGTAGGTGCTAGCACAGATACGCAGTATTTT. It codes for CASSVGASTDTQYF.

CDR3 sequence (DNA): TGTGCCAGTAAGGGGGACAGGGTGGGCAATCAGCCCCAGCATTTT. It translates to CASKGDRVGNQPQHF. The chain couples TRBV19 to TRBJ1-5, with TRBD1 matching over 9 bases. The CDR3 length is 15 residues. CDR1 LNHDA and CDR2 SQIVND come from the germline V gene (reference sequence). Trimming at V came to 7 bases and at J to 2 bases, leaving 6 bases not matched to a gene.

The chain recombines TRBV25-1 with TRBJ1-6, with a possible D match to TRBD1 (5 bases). The germline V gene has CDR1 MGHDK and CDR2 SYGVNS. This CDR3 spans 13 amino acids. V was trimmed by 6 bases and J by 4 bases, leaving 7 bases between them. CDR3 DNA sequence: TGTGCCAGCAGGACAGAGTATAATTCACCCCTCCACTTT. This gives the protein CASRTEYNSPLHF. The whole variable domain, remainder taken from reference TRBV25-1 and TRBJ1-6, is EADIYQTPRYLVIGTGKKITLECSQTMGHDKMYWYQQDPGMELHLIHYSYGVNSTEKGDLSSESTVSRIRTEHFPLTLESARPSHTSQYLCASRTEYNSPLHFGNGTRLTVT.

This chain connects TRBV19 to TRBJ2-1; D call uncertain. The CDR3 length is 14 residues. The V gene lost 3 bases and the J gene lost 3 bases, with 9 bases spanning the gap. Germline-derived CDR1 and CDR2 are LNHDA and SQIVND (reference sequence). The CDR3 protein is CASSIPTDYNEQFF. The CDR3 DNA reads TGTGCCAGTAGTATTCCCACAGACTACAATGAGCAGTTCTTC.

The rearrangement uses TRBV7-8 and TRBJ1-5; a possible D gene is TRBD1 (5 bases). This CDR3 has 14 amino acids. V lost 1 base, J lost 4 bases, and 8 bases lay in between. From germline, CDR1 is SGHVS and CDR2 FQNEAQ. CDR3 nucleotides: TGTGCCAGCAGCTTAGGGGGGGGGAATCAGCCCCAGCATTTT. It specifies CASSLGGGNQPQHF.

V is TRBV11-2 and J is TRBJ2-7, with D possibly being TRBD1 (5 bases). CDR1 and CDR2 from the germline V gene are SGHAT and FQNNGV. V lost 1 base to trimming and J lost 5 bases, with 15 bases between them. This CDR3 comprises 15 residues. The CDR3 DNA follows: TGTGCCAGCAGCTTAGGTCTCCAGGGTTCCCACGAGCAGTACTTC. It specifies CASSLGLQGSHEQYF. Complete variable domain (other parts from reference TRBV11-2 and TRBJ2-7): EAGVAQSPRYKIIEKRQSVAFWCNPISGHATLYWYQQILGQGPKLLIQFQNNGVVDDSQLPKDRFSAERLKGVDSTLKIQPAKLEDSAVYLCASSLGLQGSHEQYFGPGTRLTVT.

This sequence joins TRBV30 and TRBJ2-3; no firm D call. This CDR3 region has 13 residues. Germline V gene lookup returns CDR1 GTSNPN and CDR2 SVGIG (reference sequence). V was pared by 0 bases and J by 1 base, with 5 bases between. The DNA of the CDR3 is TGTGCCTGGAGTGTACGGGGCACAGATACGCAGTATTTT. It specifies CAWSVRGTDTQYF.

The chain carries TRBV7-8 and TRBJ1-5; D is perhaps TRBD1 (5 bases). This CDR3 has 15 residues. The ends were cut back, 6 bases at V and 2 bases at J, with 14 bases in the middle. Germline V gives CDR1 SGHVS, CDR2 FQNEAQ. The CDR3 here is CASSPQGPGNQPQHF. The DNA of the CDR3 is TGTGCCAGCAGTCCTCAGGGACCGGGCAATCAGCCCCAGCATTTT.

This clone was recorded a few times. The rearrangement joins TRBV30 to TRBJ2-7; 8 positions agree with TRBD2. V was pared by 1 base and J by 7 bases, with 6 bases of the junction left unmatched. The germline V gene has CDR1 GTSNPN and CDR2 SVGIG (reference sequence). This CDR3 has 13 amino acids. In DNA form, the CDR3 reads TGTGCCTGGAGTGACGGGGGGGCTGGAGAGCAGTACTTC. Its protein product is CAWSDGGAGEQYF. Full variable domain (outside the CDR3, taken from reference TRBV30 and TRBJ2-7): SQTIHQWPATLVQPVGSPLSLECTVEGTSNPNLYWYRQAAGRGLQLLFYSVGIGQISSEVPQNLSASRPQDRQFILSSKKLLLSDSGFYLCAWSDGGAGEQYFGPGTRLTVT.

The chain links TRBV11-2 to TRBJ2-5, with 7 bases that match TRBD2. There are 15 residues in the CDR3. Trimming removed 3 bases from V and 5 bases from J; junction bases left unmatched: 9. The germline CDR1 and CDR2 sequences are SGHAT and FQNNGV. CDR3 residues: CASSFRGGSRETQYF. CDR3 DNA: TGTGCCAGCAGCTTCCGGGGCGGGAGCCGGGAGACCCAGTACTTC.

This clone appeared once. V and J are TRBV27 and TRBJ2-2; tentative D call: TRBD1 (6 bases). V was shortened by 5 bases and J by 2 bases, with 9 bases between the two germline ends. Germline values: CDR1 MNHEY, CDR2 SMNVEV (reference sequence). CDR3 length: 14 residues. The DNA for the CDR3 is TGTGCCAGCAGTCCCGGGACAAACACCGGGGAGCTGTTTTTT. Amino acids: CASSPGTNTGELFF.

The chain carries TRBV19 and TRBJ1-5, with D perhaps TRBD1 (6 bases). Trimming pared 3 bases from V and 3 bases from J, leaving 15 bases between. Germline V CDR1 and CDR2: LNHDA, SQIVND (reference sequence). The CDR3 sequence is 16 residues long. CDR3 DNA sequence: TGTGCCAGTAGTATCGTTCACAGGGCCCTCAATCAGCCCCAGCATTTT. Its translation: CASSIVHRALNQPQHF.